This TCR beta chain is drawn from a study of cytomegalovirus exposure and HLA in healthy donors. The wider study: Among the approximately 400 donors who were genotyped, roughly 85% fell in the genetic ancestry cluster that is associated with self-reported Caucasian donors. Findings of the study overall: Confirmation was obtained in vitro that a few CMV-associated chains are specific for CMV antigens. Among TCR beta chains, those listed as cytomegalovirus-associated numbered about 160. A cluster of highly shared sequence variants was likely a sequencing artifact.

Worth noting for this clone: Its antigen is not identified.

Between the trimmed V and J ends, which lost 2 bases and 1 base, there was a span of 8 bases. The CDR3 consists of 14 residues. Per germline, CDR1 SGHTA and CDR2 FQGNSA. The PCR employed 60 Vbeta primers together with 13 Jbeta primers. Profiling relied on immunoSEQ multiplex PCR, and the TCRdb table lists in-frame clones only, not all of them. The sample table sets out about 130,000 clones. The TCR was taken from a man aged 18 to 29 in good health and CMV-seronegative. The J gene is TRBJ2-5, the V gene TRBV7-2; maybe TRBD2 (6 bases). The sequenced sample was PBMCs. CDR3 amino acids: CASSLQGGQETQYF. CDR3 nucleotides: TGTGCCAGCAGCTTACAGGGAGGCCAAGAGACCCAGTACTTC.